This T cell receptor beta chain is drawn from a study of cytomegalovirus exposure and HLA in healthy donors. In the case of this clone: Its antigen is currently unknown.

Whole-study findings and limits: In an earlier analysis, most TCR beta V segments were productive about 87% or about 30% of the time.

Vbeta (60) and Jbeta (13) primers were used in the PCR. Profiled with immunoSEQ multiplex PCR; TCRdb holds only in-frame clones, not every one. The repertoire includes 75,000 to 90,000 clones, roughly four fifths of them detected once, and over 10% sits in the top ten. This CDR3 comprises 12 residues. Germline CDR1 and CDR2: MNHNS and SASEGT. V lost 2 bases to trimming and J lost 4 bases, with 5 bases between them. This clonotype originated in a human donor in good health. Specimen: PBMCs. The chain combines TRBV6-1 with TRBJ2-5; weak D call: TRBD1 (5 bases). CDR3: CASSERGETQYF. Here the CDR3 DNA reads TGTGCCAGCAGTGAAAGGGGAGAGACCCAGTACTTC.